The rows below give T cell receptor beta chains drawn from one sample of a study of CD8+CD57+ T cells in acquired aplastic anemia. A single record per CDR3 protein comes from TCRdb applying MiXCR to the reads. In the table there are around 430,000 distinct CDR3 sequences, less than 35% of which are singletons. The sample taken for sequencing was sorted CD4+, CD8+, or CD8+CD57+ T cells (not recorded which) from PBMCs. These receptor sequences come from a human donor with aplastic anemia. CDR3s include the opening cysteine and the closing phenylalanine or tryptophan. The D gene is left open where the match is weak.

TRBV9	TRBD2	CASSLQAGEETQYF
TRBV20-1	.	CSARDPMGERKYF
TRBV19	.	CASTPDRGNEKLFF
TRBV20-1	TRBD2	CSAPEGLAGYNEQFF
TRBV25-1	.	CATSDLWGNEAFF
TRBV11-2	.	CASTALDKDNEAFF
TRBV6-1	TRBD1	CASRDRTYEQYF
TRBV10-3	TRBD2	CAIQRAGGPNEQYF
TRBV10-3	TRBD1	CAISRDRQSSNQPQHF
TRBV7-2	.	CASSLGQSPNYGYTF
TRBV20-1	.	CSAGPGWGVHEQYF
TRBV10-3	.	CAIGDSYYGYTF
TRBV11-1	TRBD1	CASSQNRGDLYGYTF
TRBV30	.	CARGRMGTDTQYF
TRBV10-1	TRBD2	CASSPGLGPFDEQYF
TRBV10-3	TRBD2	CASSGGRANTQYF
TRBV9	.	CASSTHLSLQPQHF
TRBV29-1	.	CSVDSGSQETQYF
TRBV14	TRBD1	CASSQDRRDRVSLRSFQSF
TRBV7-8	.	CASSLGVDTQYF
TRBV20-1	.	CRALLNTEAFF
TRBV12-3/TRBV12-4	.	CASSLASGVLDEQFF
TRBV12-3/TRBV12-4	.	CASSLTIGANSPLHF
TRBV6-1	.	CASSDGYFNYGYTF
TRBV25-1	TRBD1	CASSSGGGGANVLTF
TRBV5-1	.	CASSLGKGLASYEQYF
TRBV7-9	.	CASCRDTYTGQFF
TRBV24-1	.	CATSRGGSTDTQYF
TRBV5-1	.	CASSPGGHLNTEAFF
TRBV20-1	.	CSAQLDSLTDTQYF
TRBV15	.	CATQRGAALEQYF
TRBV19	.	CASSWKGGELFF
TRBV10-2	TRBD2	CASTGTSGGRYEQYF
TRBV11-1	.	CASSRRQVSTDTQYF
TRBV29-1	.	CSVEVIGTETQYF
TRBV14	TRBD2	CASSPGGTRNEQYF
TRBV7-2	.	CASSPRDDAFF
TRBV7-2	TRBD1	CASSSQTRTGMTQHF
TRBV20-1	.	CSARAQGGNYGYTF
TRBV19	.	CASTIAGNTEAFF
TRBV19	.	CASSEKPGGYTF
TRBV10-1	TRBD1	CASSPTRTGDYEQYF
TRBV3-1	.	CASSPTRTANYGYTF
TRBV2	.	CASRWDSGNTIYF
TRBV3-1	.	CASSQDRNYEQYF
TRBV10-3	.	CAIQGTGNTIYF
TRBV27	.	CASSLTSNSPLHF
TRBV2	.	CASSALTGSTDTQYF